This entry lists 10 T cell receptor beta chains sequenced from one sample in a study of shared clonotypes between healthy human individuals. Assay used: immunoSEQ multiplex PCR; TCRdb lists only in-frame clones, some missing. This table holds around 1,900,000 clones, 93% found once. Naive CD8 isolation took CD45RO-negative cells positively selected for CCR7 and excluded terminally differentiated effector memory CD45RA+ cells. Sequencing was done on a sample of naive CD8+ T cells from PBMCs. These receptors were obtained from a man younger than 30 in good health. Some clones in this sample may be carry-over from other donors' samples.

The rearrangement joins TRBV29-1 to TRBJ2-5, with 7 bases identical to TRBD1. The V gene end was trimmed by 2 bases and the J gene end by 5 bases; junction bases not matched to a gene: 5. The CDR3 runs 13 residues. Germline CDR1 is SQVTM and CDR2 is ANQGSEA. CDR3 bases: TGCAGCGTTGAACCTGAGGGGGCGGAGACCCAGTACTTC. This gives the protein CSVEPEGAETQYF. Combining the CDR3 with reference TRBV29-1 and TRBJ2-5 gives the whole variable domain SAVISQKPSRDICQRGTSLTIQCQVDSQVTMMFWYRQQPGQSLTLIATANQGSEATYESGFVIDKFPISRPNLTFSTLTVSNMSPEDSSIYLCSVEPEGAETQYFGPGTRLLVL.

The gene calls are TRBV2 and TRBJ2-5, with D unresolved. In germline, CDR1 is SNHLY, CDR2 FYNNEI. CDR3 length: 14 residues. V lost 3 bases to trimming and J lost 3 bases, with 11 bases between them. CDR3 sequence (DNA): TGTGCCAGCAGTGATAGGTCTCAAGAAGAGACCCAGTACTTC. This encodes CASSDRSQEETQYF.

The chain combines TRBV27 with TRBJ1-5; 12 bases match TRBD1. CDR3 length equals 15 residues. CDR1 is MNHEY, CDR2 SMNVEV, per germline (reference sequence). V was pared by 2 bases and J by 7 bases, with 3 bases of the junction left unmatched. Written as DNA, the CDR3 is TGTGCCAGCAGTTTAGGGACAGGGGGCTGGCAGCCCCAGCATTTT. Protein product: CASSLGTGGWQPQHF.

As to this clone: Additional DNA sequences in this sample encode the identical CDR3. This chain links TRBV27 with TRBJ2-3; 11 nucleotides align to TRBD1. CDR3 length: 15 residues. Germline CDR1 and CDR2: MNHEY and SMNVEV (reference sequence). The J segment lost 1 base and the V segment lost 5 bases, leaving 2 bases of the junction unmatched. CDR3 in DNA: TGTGCCAGCAGTCTGGGACAGGGGGGCACAGATACGCAGTATTTT. Translation: CASSLGQGGTDTQYF.

The sample holds one count of this clone. The chain couples TRBV5-1 to TRBJ2-1; 7 positions agree with TRBD1. CDR3 length: 14 amino acids. Germline CDR1 reads SGHRS; CDR2 reads YFSETQ. V shed 4 bases and J 10 bases; nucleotides not matched to a gene: 11. CDR3 bases: TGCGCCAGCAGCCCACCGGGACCCAGGGGGGAGCAGTTCTTC. Its translation: CASSPPGPRGEQFF.

The V call is TRBV28, the J call TRBJ2-3; TRBD2 matches 9 bases. The CDR3 is 13 residues long. CDR1 and CDR2 from the germline V gene are MDHEN and SYDVKM. In DNA, the CDR3 is TGTGCTTCTCTAGCGGGAACCACAGATACGCAGTATTTT. This codes for CASLAGTTDTQYF. Full variable domain (remainder filled in from reference TRBV28 and TRBJ2-3): DVKVTQSSRYLVKRTGEKVFLECVQDMDHENMFWYRQDPGLGLRLIYFSYDVKMKEKGDIPEGYSVSREKKERFSLILESASTNQTSMYLCASLAGTTDTQYFGPGTRLTVL.

The chain combines TRBV7-9 with TRBJ2-1; D ambiguous. Germline CDR1 SEHNR, CDR2 FQNEAQ (reference sequence). This CDR3 contains 13 residues. V lost 5 bases, J lost 15 bases, and 20 bases lay in between. CDR3 region: CASSPGEELDPFF. The CDR3 DNA sequence: TGTGCCAGCAGCCCGGGTGAGGAGCTGGATCCGTTCTTC.

Only a few counts were recorded for this clone. The chain uses TRBV7-9 and TRBJ1-4; D ambiguous. The CDR3 is made up of 15 amino acids. Germline V gene data show CDR1 as SEHNR and CDR2 as FQNEAQ (reference sequence). The V gene lost 4 bases and the J gene lost 2 bases, with 11 bases spanning the gap. For the CDR3, the DNA is TGTGCCAGCAGCTCGGGCCCTGGGACTAATGAAAAACTGTTTTTT. It is translated as CASSSGPGTNEKLFF.

The rearrangement joins TRBV7-9 to TRBJ2-7; possible D gene TRBD1, 6 bases. Germline assignment: CDR1 SEHNR and CDR2 FQNEAQ (reference sequence). CDR3 length equals 13 residues. The V end was cut by 5 bases, the J end by 4 bases, with 12 bases between. CDR3 sequence reads: CASSPKTGYEQYF. CDR3 bases: TGTGCCAGCAGCCCTAAAACAGGGTACGAGCAGTACTTC.

The gene calls are TRBV28 and TRBJ2-6, with D possibly called TRBD1 or TRBD2 (5 bases each). Germline CDR1 MDHEN, CDR2 SYDVKM. Trimming cost V 3 bases and J 2 bases, with 14 bases left between them. The CDR3 spans 17 residues. The CDR3 DNA reads as TGTGCCAGCAGTTTGTCGGGGCCTCAGGCTGGGGCCAACGTCCTGACTTTC. Translated, it gives CASSLSGPQAGANVLTF.